Below, 30 T cell receptor beta chains from the same sample are listed, as sequenced in a study of vaccination effects on CD4 cells after COVID-19. The repertoire was sequenced with immunoSEQ multiplex PCR; TCRdb's copy has only in-frame clones and lacks some. The table records more than 35,000 clones, 65% to 70% of them present only once. After around nine days in culture, the CD4+ T cells were isolated. Their antigens are not known. The source material was CD4+ T cells from PBMCs cultured without peptide, sampled before COVID-19 vaccination. These receptors all come from a human donor who received a COVID-19 vaccine.

The chain carries TRBV2 and TRBJ1-1, with a tentative D call TRBD1 (5 bases). CDR1 is SNHLY, CDR2 FYNNEI, per germline. V lost 0 bases and J 10 bases, leaving 15 bases between the germline ends. The CDR3 is 14 residues long. CDR3 DNA: TGTGCCAGCAGTGAAGCGCTCTGGGGCTCGGGAGCTTTCTTT. It encodes CASSEALWGSGAFF.

This chain connects TRBV29-1 to TRBJ1-4; possible D gene TRBD1, 6 bases. The CDR3 has 13 amino acids. Germline V gene lookup returns CDR1 SQVTM and CDR2 ANQGSEA. V dropped 6 bases and J dropped 8 bases, with 16 bases sitting between them. In DNA, the CDR3 is TGCAGCGTAGGGGGGAGGTTTGCGGAAAAACTGTTTTTT. It specifies CSVGGRFAEKLFF.

This clone occurred a few times. The J gene is TRBJ2-3, the V gene TRBV4-1; 13 positions agree with TRBD2. Germline CDR1 MGHRA, CDR2 YSYEKL. V shed 2 bases and J 5 bases; nucleotides not matched to a gene: 7. CDR3 length: 17 amino acids. The CDR3 DNA reads TGCGCCAGCAGCCAACCAACTAGCGGGAGGGCCGTAGATACGCAGTATTTT. This gives the protein CASSQPTSGRAVDTQYF.

This clone has more than one count but fewer than ten. The chain is built from TRBV6-6 and TRBJ1-1; D gene ambiguous. The CDR3 spans 14 residues. In germline, CDR1 is MNHNY, CDR2 SVGAGI (reference sequence). Trimming took off 2 bases at V and 4 bases at J, with 11 bases between the two ends. The CDR3 region is CASSYEVGFTEAFF. DNA of the CDR3: TGTGCCAGCAGTTACGAGGTGGGTTTCACTGAAGCTTTCTTT.

The chain combines TRBV3-1 (or the pseudogene TRBV3-2) with TRBJ1-1, with 10 bases fitting TRBD1. Germline V gene data show CDR1 as LGHDT and CDR2 as YNNKEL (reference sequence). V was pared by 4 bases and J by 0 bases, with 11 bases of the junction left unmatched. The CDR3 runs to 18 residues. This CDR3 is CASSPQLVGQGMNTEAFF. The CDR3 DNA reads as TGTGCCAGCAGCCCCCAACTCGTGGGACAGGGGATGAACACTGAAGCTTTCTTT.

The V and J genes are TRBV9 and TRBJ2-7, with a weak D call TRBD2 (6 bases). This CDR3 contains 15 residues. V dropped 0 bases and J dropped 3 bases, with 13 bases sitting between them. Germline V gene data show CDR1 as SGDLS and CDR2 as YYNGEE. The CDR3 coding sequence is TGTGCCAGCAGCGTAGCCGGAGGGTTACTCTACGAGCAGTACTTC. Translation gives CASSVAGGLLYEQYF.

CDR3 DNA: TGCAGCGTATCCTACCTAGCGGGAGGTCTCTACGAGCAGTACTTC. Protein: CSVSYLAGGLYEQYF. V usage is TRBV29-1 and J usage is TRBJ2-7; 11 bases match TRBD2. The CDR3 length is 15 residues. Germline V CDR1 and CDR2: SQVTM, ANQGSEA. V shed 6 bases, J shed 3 bases, and the junction held 10 bases outside the gene matches.

The V gene is TRBV27, the J gene TRBJ2-3; the D call may be TRBD1 or TRBD2 (6 bases each). The germline V gene encodes CDR1 MNHEY and CDR2 SMNVEV (reference sequence). V lost 1 base and J 6 bases, leaving 14 bases between the germline ends. The length of the CDR3 is 15 residues. The CDR3: CASSLLGGRGDTQYF. The CDR3 DNA reads as TGTGCCAGCAGTTTATTGGGGGGCCGAGGGGATACGCAGTATTTT.

The chain is built from TRBV2 and TRBJ2-1; weak D call: TRBD2 (6 bases). The CDR3 loop spans 13 amino acids. V shed 4 bases and J shed 6 bases, with 10 bases lying between them. Germline V gene lookup returns CDR1 SNHLY and CDR2 FYNNEI. The CDR3 sequence: CASSADYSNEQFF. The CDR3 nucleotides read TGTGCCAGCAGTGCGGACTATTCCAATGAGCAGTTCTTC.

The chain recombines TRBV6-5 with TRBJ1-5; the D is unclear. The germline V and J ends were trimmed by 6 bases and 0 bases, with 12 bases remaining between them. Germline lookup yields CDR1 MNHEY and CDR2 SVGAGI. CDR3 length: 15 amino acids. The CDR3 DNA reads TGTGCCAGCAGGGCAGAACCTTATAGCAATCAGCCCCAGCATTTT. Protein sequence: CASRAEPYSNQPQHF.

The chain couples TRBV6-4 to TRBJ2-3, with D tentatively TRBD1 (6 bases). Germline V gene lookup returns CDR1 MRHNA and CDR2 SNTAGT. The CDR3 is made up of 15 amino acids. The V and J ends lost 2 bases and 2 bases respectively, with 11 bases between them. CDR3 DNA sequence: TGTGCCAGCAGTGACCGTGGGGGCCCCACAGATACGCAGTATTTT. This encodes CASSDRGGPTDTQYF.

The rearrangement uses TRBV6-5 and TRBJ1-1, with no clear D. The V and J ends lost 2 bases and 0 bases respectively, with 10 bases between them. CDR1 MNHEY and CDR2 SVGAGI come from the germline V gene. The CDR3 extends over 15 amino acids. CDR3 sequence reads: CASSYPTDLNTEAFF. In nucleotides, the CDR3 is TGTGCCAGCAGTTACCCTACCGATTTGAACACTGAAGCTTTCTTT.

This rearrangement joins TRBV5-1 to TRBJ2-1; a possible D gene is TRBD2 (6 bases). Germline assignment: CDR1 SGHRS and CDR2 YFSETQ. The ends were cut back, 4 bases at V and 9 bases at J, with 17 bases in the middle. The CDR3 runs to 14 residues. CDR3 sequence: CASSTGGPGGEQFF. The CDR3 nucleotides are TGCGCCAGCAGCACCGGGGGACCTGGGGGTGAGCAGTTCTTC.

This rearrangement joins TRBV2 to TRBJ2-5; TRBD1 agrees at 9 bases. Trimming took 5 bases from V and 5 from J; bases not matched to a gene: 6. Germline V gene lookup returns CDR1 SNHLY and CDR2 FYNNEI. The CDR3 covers 14 residues. CDR3 DNA: TGTGCCAGCAGTCCAGGACAGGGGAAGGAGACCCAGTACTTC. This translates into CASSPGQGKETQYF. Full variable domain (outside the CDR3, taken from reference TRBV2 and TRBJ2-5): EPEVTQTPSHQVTQMGQEVILRCVPISNHLYFYWYRQILGQKVEFLVSFYNNEISEKSEIFDDQFSVERPDGSNFTLKIRSTKLEDSAMYFCASSPGQGKETQYFGPGTRLLVL.

The V gene is TRBV6-4, the J gene TRBJ1-4; D uncertain. Germline V gene data show CDR1 as MRHNA and CDR2 as SNTAGT. The CDR3 is 12 amino acids. The ends were cut back, 9 bases at V and 7 bases at J, with 12 bases in the middle. The CDR3 nucleotides are TGTGCCAGACGACGGATACCTGAAAAACTGTTTTTT. Protein: CARRRIPEKLFF.

This clone was observed a few times. The rearrangement uses TRBV10-1 and TRBJ1-2; 10 nucleotides line up with TRBD1. Germline V gene lookup returns CDR1 WNHNN and CDR2 SYGVQD (reference sequence). V gave up 3 bases and J gave up 7 bases; unmatched junction bases: 5. The CDR3 length is 14 residues. This CDR3 reads CASSDVRTGGGYTF. CDR3 nucleotide sequence: TGCGCCAGCAGTGATGTGAGGACAGGGGGTGGCTACACCTTC.

Comment on this clone: At one boundary the junction diverges from the germline segment, which might be a read error. V is TRBV18 and J is TRBJ1-1, with TRBD1 identical over 9 bases. Germline CDR1 is KGHSH and CDR2 is LQKENI. The CDR3 contains 14 residues. The CDR3 protein is CASSVRTGDTEAFF. CDR3 nucleotide sequence: TGTGCCAGCTCAGTTAGGACAGGGGACACAGAAGCTTTCTTT.

This chain uses TRBV3-1 (or the pseudogene TRBV3-2) with TRBJ2-7, with TRBD2 identical over 11 bases. The CDR3 extends over 15 amino acids. J was trimmed by 5 bases and V by 2 bases; bases with no gene match: 5. Germline CDR1 and CDR2: LGHDT and YNNKEL (reference sequence). CDR3 protein: CASSQTSGGRHEQYF. CDR3 nucleotides: TGTGCCAGCAGCCAAACTAGCGGGGGAAGGCACGAGCAGTACTTC.

The chain is built from TRBV7-7 and TRBJ2-7; possibly TRBD2 for D (5 bases). V lost 1 base, J lost 3 bases, and 10 bases lay in between. This CDR3 is 14 amino acids long. The germline V gene encodes CDR1 SSHAT and CDR2 FNYEAQ (reference sequence). The CDR3 DNA is TGTGCCAGCAGCTTAGGGGAGAAACACTACGAGCAGTACTTC. It specifies CASSLGEKHYEQYF.

The gene calls are TRBV19 and TRBJ1-2; 7 nucleotides agree with TRBD1. With 3 bases clipped from V and 8 bases from J, the junction kept 9 bases outside the gene matches. CDR1 is LNHDA, CDR2 SQIVND, per germline (reference sequence). The CDR3 contains 14 residues. CDR3 nucleotide sequence: TGTGCCAGTAGTATTCTCGCAGGGGGTTACGGCTACACCTTC. Encoded protein: CASSILAGGYGYTF.

The chain links TRBV11-2 to TRBJ2-3, with D possibly TRBD2 on 7 matching bases. Germline-derived CDR1 and CDR2 are SGHAT and FQNNGV. V lost 6 bases and J lost 2, with 21 bases in between. The CDR3 length is 17 residues. The CDR3 protein is CASRGRWGAGDTDTQYF. In DNA, the CDR3 is TGTGCCAGCAGGGGCCGTTGGGGGGCGGGGGACACAGATACGCAGTATTTT.

The DNA for the CDR3 is TGTGCCAGCAGCTGGCAGGGCCGGGTTATTACTGAAGCTTTCTTT. Translating it yields CASSWQGRVITEAFF. The rearrangement links TRBV5-4 to TRBJ1-1, with a tentative D call TRBD1 (5 bases). The CDR3 sequence is 15 residues long. Germline values: CDR1 SGHNT, CDR2 YYREEE (reference sequence). The V end was cut by 3 bases, the J end by 5 bases, with 17 bases between.

J is TRBJ2-7 and V is TRBV7-9, with D maybe TRBD1 (6 bases). The CDR3 sequence is 15 residues long. V lost 6 bases, J lost 0 bases, and 15 bases lay in between. Germline assignment: CDR1 SEHNR and CDR2 FQNEAQ (reference sequence). CDR3 region: CASSGGDRSSYEQYF. The CDR3, as DNA: TGTGCCAGCAGTGGGGGCGACAGGAGCTCCTACGAGCAGTACTTC.

V is TRBV29-1 and J is TRBJ1-1; D not resolved. The length of the CDR3 is 13 residues. In germline, CDR1 is SQVTM, CDR2 ANQGSEA. The V end was cut by 3 bases, the J end by 1 base, with 9 bases between. The CDR3 loop is CSVEVGRNTEAFF. CDR3 sequence (DNA): TGCAGCGTTGAGGTGGGCAGGAACACTGAAGCTTTCTTT.

This clone has only a few counts. V usage is TRBV7-9 and J usage is TRBJ1-1; a weak D match, TRBD1 (5 bases). The CDR3 is made up of 15 amino acids. The germline V gene encodes CDR1 SEHNR and CDR2 FQNEAQ (reference sequence). The V end was cut by 2 bases, the J end by 11 bases, with 21 bases between. The CDR3, as DNA: TGTGCCAGCAGCTTAAGATGGGGCAGGAATAATGTGGCTTTCTTT. Translating it yields CASSLRWGRNNVAFF. Complete variable domain (other parts from reference TRBV7-9 and TRBJ1-1): DTGVSQNPRHKITKRGQNVTFRCDPISEHNRLYWYRQTLGQGPEFLTYFQNEAQLEKSRLLSDRFSAERPKGSFSTLEIQRTEQGDSAMYLCASSLRWGRNNVAFFGQGTRLTVV.

This CDR3 is CASSDSATSLAKNIQYF. In nucleotides, the CDR3 is TGTGCCAGCAGCGATAGTGCGACTAGCTTAGCCAAAAACATTCAGTACTTC. This chain uses TRBV11-2 with TRBJ2-4, with 7 bases aligning to TRBD2. Germline lookup yields CDR1 SGHAT and CDR2 FQNNGV. The CDR3 loop spans 17 amino acids. The ends lost 5 bases at V and 0 bases at J; junction bases unmatched: 10.

The chain joins TRBV10-3 to TRBJ2-1; D uncertain. The CDR3 loop spans 15 amino acids. Deletions cut 7 bases from V and 0 bases from J, with 13 bases between. Germline V gene lookup returns CDR1 ENHRY and CDR2 SYGVKD. In DNA form, the CDR3 reads TGTGCCATCAAGACCGACCTTAGCTCCTACAATGAGCAGTTCTTC. It specifies CAIKTDLSSYNEQFF.

This rearrangement joins TRBV19 to TRBJ2-5; 10 bases are shared with TRBD2. The CDR3 has 16 residues. Germline lookup yields CDR1 LNHDA and CDR2 SQIVND (reference sequence). After removal of 5 bases from V and 5 bases from J, the junction contained 11 bases not matched to a gene. CDR3 region: CASSGLAGARGETQYF. CDR3 DNA sequence: TGTGCCAGTAGTGGGCTAGCGGGGGCCAGGGGTGAGACCCAGTACTTC.

The chain has TRBV19 and TRBJ2-2, with no clear D. CDR3 length: 11 amino acids. Germline V gene data show CDR1 as LNHDA and CDR2 as SQIVND (reference sequence). The V end lost 5 bases, the J end lost 5 bases, and 3 bases lay between the germline ends. The CDR3 DNA is TGTGCCAGTAGTTCGACCGGGGAGCTGTTTTTT. Protein sequence: CASSSTGELFF.

This clone has a handful of counts. The DNA for the CDR3 is TGTGCCAGCAAAGCGGGGAGTAATGAAAAACTGTTTTTT. Amino acid sequence: CASKAGSNEKLFF. The chain links TRBV2 to TRBJ1-4; D ambiguous. Trimming left V 7 bases short and J 4 bases short, with 10 bases between. CDR1 and CDR2 (germline): SNHLY, FYNNEI. The CDR3 runs to 13 residues.